The entry below describes one TCR beta chain. The antigen remains undetermined. The data originate from a study of Ad26.COV2.S vaccination and SARS-CoV-2 variants. The overall study: A participant enrolled in the COV1001 Ad26.COV2.S trial arm provided the sample. Findings and limits, study-wide: Non-spike TCR breadth showed similarity between vaccine and placebo recipients.

Only in-frame clones appear in the TCRdb table, and some are missing; sequencing was by immunoSEQ multiplex PCR. The table has about 390,000 clones, around nine tenths seen once; the top ten hold roughly 3.5%. The treatment is: over 15 received Ad26.COV2.S at low or high dose, single or two shots; 5 received placebo; per-sample allocation not given. Vaccine and placebo recipients were sampled on day 63 after the first injection. This vaccine is an Ad26 vector that expresses the Wuhan-strain SARS-CoV-2 spike. Deletions cut 0 bases from V and 2 bases from J, with 13 bases between. The CDR3 is 16 residues long. Germline-derived CDR1 and CDR2 are LGHNA and YSLEER.

The source material was peripheral blood, sampled in a trial of Ad26.COV2.S vaccine versus placebo. The TCR sequence derives from a person aged 18-65 years who received the Ad26.COV2.S COVID-19 vaccine or a placebo. This chain joins TRBV4-3 and TRBJ2-5; a possible D gene is TRBD1 (5 bases). CDR3 nucleotide sequence: TGCGCCAGCAGCCAAGATATCTCGTCAGGGCAAGAGACCCAGTACTTC. The encoded protein is CASSQDISSGQETQYF.